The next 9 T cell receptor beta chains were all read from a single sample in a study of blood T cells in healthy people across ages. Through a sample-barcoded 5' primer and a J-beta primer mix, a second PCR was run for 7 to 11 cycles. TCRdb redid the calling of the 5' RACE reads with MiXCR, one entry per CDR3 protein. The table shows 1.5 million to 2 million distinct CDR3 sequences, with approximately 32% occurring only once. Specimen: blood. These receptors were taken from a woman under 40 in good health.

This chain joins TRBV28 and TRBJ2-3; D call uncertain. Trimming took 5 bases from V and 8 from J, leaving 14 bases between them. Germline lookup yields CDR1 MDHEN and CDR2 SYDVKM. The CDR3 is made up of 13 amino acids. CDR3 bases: TGTGCCAGCAGTCACCATACCCGACGTACGCAGTATTTT. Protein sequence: CASSHHTRRTQYF.

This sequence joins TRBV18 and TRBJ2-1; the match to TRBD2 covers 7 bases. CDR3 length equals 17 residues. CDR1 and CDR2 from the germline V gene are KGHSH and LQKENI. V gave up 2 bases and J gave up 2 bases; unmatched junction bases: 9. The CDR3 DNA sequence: TGTGCCAGCTCACCAGAACCCGGGGGGTTGACCTACAATGAGCAGTTCTTC. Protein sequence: CASSPEPGGLTYNEQFF. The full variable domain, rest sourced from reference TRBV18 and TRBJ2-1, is NAGVMQNPRHLVRRRGQEARLRCSPMKGHSHVYWYRQLPEEGLKFMVYLQKENIIDESGMPKERFSAEFPKEGPSILRIQQVVRGDSAAYFCASSPEPGGLTYNEQFFGPGTRLTVL.

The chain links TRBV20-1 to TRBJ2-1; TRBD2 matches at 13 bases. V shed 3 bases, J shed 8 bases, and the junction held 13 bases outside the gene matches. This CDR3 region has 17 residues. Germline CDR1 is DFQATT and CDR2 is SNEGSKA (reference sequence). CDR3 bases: TGCAGTGCTAGCCGGACTAGCGGGGGCTGGGCACATGATGAGCAGTTCTTC. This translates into CSASRTSGGWAHDEQFF.

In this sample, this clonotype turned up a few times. CDR3 residues: CASRQVPEETQYF. CDR3 in DNA: TGCGCCAGCAGACAGGTCCCTGAGGAGACCCAGTACTTC. The genes are TRBV5-1 and TRBJ2-5, with a possible D match to TRBD1 (5 bases). Per the germline V gene, CDR1 is SGHRS and CDR2 is YFSETQ. Trimming pared 5 bases from V and 5 bases from J, leaving 13 bases between. This CDR3 contains 13 residues.

The DNA of the CDR3 is TGTGCCAGCCGCCCCCGACAGGGCGGGGGCTACACCTTC. It encodes CASRPRQGGGYTF. The chain recombines TRBV14 with TRBJ1-2, with 7 bases identical to TRBD1. The CDR3 length is 13 residues. V dropped 8 bases and J dropped 8; count of bases not matched to a gene: 11. Germline CDR1 SGHDN, CDR2 FVKESK.

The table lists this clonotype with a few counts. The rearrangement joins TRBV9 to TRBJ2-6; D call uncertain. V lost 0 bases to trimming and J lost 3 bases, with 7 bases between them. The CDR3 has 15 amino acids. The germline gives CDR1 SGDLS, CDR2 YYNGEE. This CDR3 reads CASSVGSFGANVLTF. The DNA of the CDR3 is TGTGCCAGCAGCGTAGGGAGCTTTGGGGCCAACGTCCTGACTTTC.

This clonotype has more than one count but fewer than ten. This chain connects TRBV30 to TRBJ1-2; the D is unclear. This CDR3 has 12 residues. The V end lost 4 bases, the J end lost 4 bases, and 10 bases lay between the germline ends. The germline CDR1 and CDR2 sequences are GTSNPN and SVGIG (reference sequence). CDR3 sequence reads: CAWTRTLYGYTF. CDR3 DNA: TGTGCCTGGACCCGGACCCTCTATGGCTACACCTTC.

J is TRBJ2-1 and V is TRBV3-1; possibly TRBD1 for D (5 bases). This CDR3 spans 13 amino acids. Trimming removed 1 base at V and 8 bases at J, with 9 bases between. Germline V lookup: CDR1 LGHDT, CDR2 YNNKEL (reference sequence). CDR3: CASSQARRDEQFF. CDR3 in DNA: TGTGCCAGCAGCCAAGCGCGCAGGGATGAGCAGTTCTTC.

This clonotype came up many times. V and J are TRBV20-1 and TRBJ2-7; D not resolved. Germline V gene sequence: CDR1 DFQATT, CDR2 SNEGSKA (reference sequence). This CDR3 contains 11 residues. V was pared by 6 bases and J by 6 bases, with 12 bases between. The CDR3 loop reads CSAKTDVEQYF. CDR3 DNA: TGCAGTGCCAAAACAGACGTCGAGCAGTACTTC.